These 14 T cell receptor beta chains originate from one sample sequenced in a study of cytomegalovirus exposure and HLA in healthy donors. The PCR made use of 60 Vbeta and 13 Jbeta primers. The assay was immunoSEQ multiplex PCR, and TCRdb's table has in-frame clones only and misses some. The profile shows 200,000 to 300,000 clones, approximately 80% of them singletons. The sequenced sample was PBMCs. These receptors were obtained from a woman aged 55-70 years in good health and CMV-seropositive.

V gene TRBV6-5 combines with J gene TRBJ1-3; D is unclear. The V end lost 2 bases, the J end lost 0 bases, and 11 bases lay between the germline ends. The CDR3 covers 16 residues. Germline V gene sequence: CDR1 MNHEY, CDR2 SVGAGI. CDR3 loop: CASSYGPPYSGNTIYF. DNA of the CDR3: TGTGCCAGCAGTTACGGGCCCCCATACTCTGGAAACACCATATATTTT.

This clone was recorded a few times. The chain has TRBV4-1 and TRBJ2-7; no clear D. The V end was cut by 1 base, the J end by 0 bases, with 10 bases between. The CDR3 has 15 amino acids. The germline gives CDR1 MGHRA, CDR2 YSYEKL. CDR3 region: CASSQGALSSYEQYF. The CDR3, as DNA: TGCGCCAGCAGCCAAGGCGCCCTTAGCTCCTACGAGCAGTACTTC.

This clone was seen just once. The chain employs TRBV27 and TRBJ2-7, with TRBD1 matching over 11 bases. The CDR3 loop spans 14 amino acids. Germline V CDR1 and CDR2: MNHEY, SMNVEV (reference sequence). V dropped 8 bases and J dropped 6; count of bases not matched to a gene: 9. The CDR3 DNA reads as TGTGCCAGCTCCGGACAGGGGGCTATGGGCGAGCAGTACTTC. It yields the protein CASSGQGAMGEQYF.

The rearrangement joins TRBV6-5 to TRBJ1-3, with a possible D match to TRBD1 (5 bases). The CDR3 runs 14 residues. Germline V lookup: CDR1 MNHEY, CDR2 SVGAGI. Trimming left V 7 bases short and J 0 bases short, with 10 bases between. The CDR3 DNA sequence: TGTGCCAGCAAGGGGCCTTTCTCTGGAAACACCATATATTTT. Translation: CASKGPFSGNTIYF.

The chain carries TRBV7-9 and TRBJ2-1, with D tentatively TRBD2 (5 bases). CDR1 SEHNR and CDR2 FQNEAQ come from the germline V gene (reference sequence). This CDR3 comprises 18 residues. Trimming removed 1 base from V and 1 base from J, with 17 bases in between. The CDR3: CASSLVGNPIRSYNEQFF. Written as DNA, the CDR3 is TGTGCCAGCAGCTTAGTCGGGAACCCCATTCGATCCTACAATGAGCAGTTCTTC.

This sequence joins TRBV9 and TRBJ1-2; possibly TRBD1 for D (6 bases). CDR1 is SGDLS, CDR2 YYNGEE, per germline. The CDR3 length is 13 residues. Trimming left V 0 bases short and J 3 bases short, with 6 bases between. CDR3: CASSVEGDYGYTF. The CDR3 DNA sequence: TGTGCCAGCAGCGTAGAGGGGGACTATGGCTACACCTTC.

V gene TRBV6-5 combines with J gene TRBJ2-7; 8 positions agree with TRBD2. Unmatched junction bases numbered 9, after V lost 0 bases and J lost 5 bases. The germline CDR1 and CDR2 sequences are MNHEY and SVGAGI. This CDR3 is 16 amino acids long. CDR3 in DNA: TGTGCCAGCAGTTACTCAGTCGGCGGGAGGACCGACGAGCAGTACTTC. It yields the protein CASSYSVGGRTDEQYF.

J is TRBJ2-2 and V is TRBV19; D is uncertain. This CDR3 contains 16 residues. Germline CDR1 is LNHDA and CDR2 is SQIVND (reference sequence). The germline V and J ends were trimmed by 7 bases and 4 bases, with 19 bases remaining between them. CDR3 protein: CASKPRSASGTGELFF. CDR3 coding DNA: TGTGCCAGTAAACCCCGGTCAGCGAGTGGCACCGGGGAGCTGTTTTTT.

This chain uses TRBV28 with TRBJ1-2, with no clear D. Trimming stripped 5 bases from V and 2 bases from J, with 6 bases between. CDR3 length: 12 residues. Germline V gene data show CDR1 as MDHEN and CDR2 as SYDVKM. CDR3 DNA sequence: TGTGCCAGCAGTCCCCGGAACTATGGCTACACCTTC. Its translation is CASSPRNYGYTF.

The count of this clone is one. This chain joins TRBV28 and TRBJ1-5; D is possibly TRBD1 (6 bases). V lost 5 bases to trimming and J lost 5 bases, with 19 bases between them. This CDR3 spans 16 amino acids. The V gene's germline CDR1 is MDHEN and CDR2 SYDVKM. The DNA of the CDR3 is TGTGCCAGCAGTCCCCGCGGGGGGGCCAGGGATCAGCCCCAGCATTTT. It specifies CASSPRGGARDQPQHF. The whole variable domain, remainder taken from reference TRBV28 and TRBJ1-5, is DVKVTQSSRYLVKRTGEKVFLECVQDMDHENMFWYRQDPGLGLRLIYFSYDVKMKEKGDIPEGYSVSREKKERFSLILESASTNQTSMYLCASSPRGGARDQPQHFGDGTRLSIL.

This rearrangement joins TRBV5-4 to TRBJ2-2; 12 positions match TRBD2. The V and J ends lost 5 bases and 3 bases, in that order; junction bases with no gene match: 5. Germline-derived CDR1 and CDR2 are SGHNT and YYREEE (reference sequence). The CDR3 loop spans 16 amino acids. Written as DNA, the CDR3 is TGTGCCAGCAGGACTAGCGGGAGTCCTCACACCGGGGAGCTGTTTTTT. Protein product: CASRTSGSPHTGELFF.

The rearrangement links TRBV27 to TRBJ2-1; possible D gene TRBD2, 5 bases. This CDR3 region has 16 residues. Germline CDR1 is MNHEY and CDR2 is SMNVEV (reference sequence). V gave up 2 bases and J gave up 5 bases, with 16 bases separating them. The CDR3 here is CASSLDPGGLNNEQFF. CDR3 coding DNA: TGTGCCAGCAGTTTAGACCCTGGAGGACTCAACAATGAGCAGTTCTTC.

V usage is TRBV14 and J usage is TRBJ2-3; TRBD2 is a possible D gene (6 bases). V was trimmed by 2 bases and J by 2 bases, leaving 17 bases between them. The CDR3 sequence is 17 residues long. The germline gives CDR1 SGHDN, CDR2 FVKESK. The CDR3 loop is CASSQIRPGGTTDTQYF. In DNA form, the CDR3 reads TGTGCCAGCAGCCAAATCCGACCCGGGGGAACCACAGATACGCAGTATTTT. The variable domain in full, with the rest retrieved from reference TRBV14 and TRBJ2-3, is EAGVTQFPSHSVIEKGQTVTLRCDPISGHDNLYWYRRVMGKEIKFLLHFVKESKQDESGMPNNRFLAERTGGTYSTLKVQPAELEDSGVYFCASSQIRPGGTTDTQYFGPGTRLTVL.

The chain recombines TRBV7-9 with TRBJ2-6; D gene ambiguous. The CDR3 has 14 amino acids. Germline loops: CDR1 SEHNR, CDR2 FQNEAQ (reference sequence). The V and J ends lost 7 bases and 1 base respectively, with 8 bases between them. The CDR3 coding sequence is TGTGCCAGCATCGCCCGGTCTGGGGCCAACGTCCTGACTTTC. Residues: CASIARSGANVLTF.